This T cell receptor (beta chain) was recovered during a study of blood T cell repertoires in COVID-19. Study overall: Whether acute or convalescent, the COVID-19 samples came from the United States, Italy and Spain.

The J segment lost 3 bases and the V segment lost 5 bases, leaving 9 bases of the junction unmatched. Per germline, CDR1 KGHSH and CDR2 LQKENI. This CDR3 comprises 15 residues. Study processing details: Amplifying reference gene primers gave estimates of nucleated cell counts. Some clones are missing from TCRdb's copy, which holds only in-frame ones; the method was immunoSEQ multiplex PCR. V, J and clone size are those of that table, while D and trimming were read from the DNA. The table lists under 200,000 clones, about 85% of them singletons. The J gene is TRBJ1-1, the V gene TRBV18; TRBD1 agrees at 7 bases. Source material: peripheral blood. This sequence was found in a man in his 60s with COVID-19, enrolled during active disease. The CDR3, as DNA: TGTGCCAGCTCAGACGGAACAGGGGCCCACACTGAAGCTTTCTTT. This gives the protein CASSDGTGAHTEAFF.